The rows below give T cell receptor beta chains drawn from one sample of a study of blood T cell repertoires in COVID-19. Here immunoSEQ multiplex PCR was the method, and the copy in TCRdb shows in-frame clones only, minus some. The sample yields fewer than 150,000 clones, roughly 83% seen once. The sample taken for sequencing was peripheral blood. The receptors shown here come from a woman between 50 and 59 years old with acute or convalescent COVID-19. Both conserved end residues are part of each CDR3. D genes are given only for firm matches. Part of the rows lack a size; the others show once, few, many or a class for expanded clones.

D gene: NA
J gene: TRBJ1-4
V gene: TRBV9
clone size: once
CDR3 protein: CASSPRGGSGEKLFF
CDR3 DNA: TGTGCCAGCAGCCCCCGTGGAGGGTCAGGTGAAAAACTGTTTTTT

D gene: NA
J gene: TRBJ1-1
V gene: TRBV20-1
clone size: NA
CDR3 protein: CSASGGREAFF
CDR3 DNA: TGCAGTGCTAGTGGGGGCAGGGAAGCTTTCTTT

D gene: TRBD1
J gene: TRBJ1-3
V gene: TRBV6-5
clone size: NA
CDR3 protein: CASSYGVRGLGNTIYF
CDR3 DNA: TGTGCCAGCAGTTACGGGGTCAGGGGGCTTGGAAACACCATATATTTT

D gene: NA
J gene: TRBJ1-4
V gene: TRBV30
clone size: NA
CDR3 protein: CAWSASGTPNEKLFF
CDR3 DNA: TGTGCCTGGAGCGCCTCCGGGACACCTAATGAAAAACTGTTTTTT

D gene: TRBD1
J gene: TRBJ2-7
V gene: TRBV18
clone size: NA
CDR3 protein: CASSSGQGTYEQYF
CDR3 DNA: TGTGCCAGCTCGTCGGGACAGGGGACCTACGAGCAGTACTTC

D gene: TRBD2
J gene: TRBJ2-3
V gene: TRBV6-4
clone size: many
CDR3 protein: CASSVAGGADTQYF
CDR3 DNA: TGTGCCAGCAGTGTAGCGGGGGGAGCAGATACGCAGTATTTT

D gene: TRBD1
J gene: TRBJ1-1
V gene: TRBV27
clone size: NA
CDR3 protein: CASRTGNTEAFF
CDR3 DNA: TGTGCCAGCCGGACAGGGAACACTGAAGCTTTCTTT

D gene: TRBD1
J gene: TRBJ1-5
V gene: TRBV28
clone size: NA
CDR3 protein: CASSSPPGQKGQPQHF
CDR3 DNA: TGTGCCAGCAGTTCTCCGCCGGGACAGAAAGGTCAGCCCCAGCATTTT

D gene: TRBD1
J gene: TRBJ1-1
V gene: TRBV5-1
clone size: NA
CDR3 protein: CASSLGVTGGVSTEAFF
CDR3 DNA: TGCGCCAGCAGCTTGGGCGTCACAGGGGGTGTATCTACTGAAGCTTTCTTT

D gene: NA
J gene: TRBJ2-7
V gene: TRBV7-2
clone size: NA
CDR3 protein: CASSFQGRGEQYF
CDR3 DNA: TGTGCCAGCAGCTTCCAGGGGAGAGGCGAGCAGTACTTC

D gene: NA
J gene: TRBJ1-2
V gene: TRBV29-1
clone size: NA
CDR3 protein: CSVEGQASNYGYTF
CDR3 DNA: TGCAGCGTTGAAGGGCAGGCCTCTAACTATGGCTACACCTTC

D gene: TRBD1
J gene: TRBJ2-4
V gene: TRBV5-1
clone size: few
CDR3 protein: CASSLDPTGGADIQYF
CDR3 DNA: TGCGCCAGCAGCTTAGACCCGACAGGGGGTGCGGACATTCAGTACTTC

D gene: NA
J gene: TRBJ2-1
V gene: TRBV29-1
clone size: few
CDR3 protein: CSVEHAGSYNEQFF
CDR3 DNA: TGCAGCGTTGAGCACGCAGGCTCCTACAATGAGCAGTTCTTC

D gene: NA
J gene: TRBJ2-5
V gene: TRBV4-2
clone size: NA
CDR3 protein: CASSQERLQETQYF
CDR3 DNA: TGTGCCAGCAGCCAAGAGAGACTCCAAGAGACCCAGTACTTC

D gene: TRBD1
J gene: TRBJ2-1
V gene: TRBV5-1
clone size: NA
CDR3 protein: CASSMSPGGSSYNEQFF
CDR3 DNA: TGCGCCAGCAGCATGAGCCCAGGGGGCAGCTCCTACAATGAGCAGTTCTTC

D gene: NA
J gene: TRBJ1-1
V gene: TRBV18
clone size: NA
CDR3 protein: CASSTESDLRGSAEAFF
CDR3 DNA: TGTGCCAGCTCAACGGAATCGGACCTAAGGGGGTCGGCTGAAGCTTTCTTT

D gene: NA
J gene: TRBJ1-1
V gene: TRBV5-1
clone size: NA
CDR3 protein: CASSLEGENTEAFF
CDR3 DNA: TGCGCCAGCAGCTTGGAAGGGGAGAACACTGAAGCTTTCTTT

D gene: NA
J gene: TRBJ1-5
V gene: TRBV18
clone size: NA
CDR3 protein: CASSPPGNSNQPQHF
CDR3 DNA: TGTGCCAGCTCACCCCCCGGGAATAGCAATCAGCCCCAGCATTTT

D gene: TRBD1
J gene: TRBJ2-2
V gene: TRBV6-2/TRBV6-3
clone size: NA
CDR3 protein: CASSQDRANTGELFF
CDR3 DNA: TGTGCCAGCAGCCAGGACAGGGCGAACACCGGGGAGCTGTTTTTT

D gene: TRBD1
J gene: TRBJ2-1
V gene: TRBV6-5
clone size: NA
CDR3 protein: CASSPGGFRDEQFF
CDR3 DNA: TGTGCCAGCAGTCCAGGGGGCTTTAGGGATGAGCAGTTCTTC

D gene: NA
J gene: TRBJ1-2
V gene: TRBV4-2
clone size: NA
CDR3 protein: CASSQDYREAYGYTF
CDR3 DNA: TGTGCCAGCAGCCAAGATTACCGGGAGGCCTATGGCTACACCTTC

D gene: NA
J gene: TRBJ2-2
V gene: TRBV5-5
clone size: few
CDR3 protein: CASSFSALSGTGELFF
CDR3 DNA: TGTGCCAGCAGCTTTTCCGCTCTCTCGGGCACCGGGGAGCTGTTTTTT

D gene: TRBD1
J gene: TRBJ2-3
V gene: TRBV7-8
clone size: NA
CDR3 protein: CASSLGQGAGTDTQYF
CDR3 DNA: TGTGCCAGCAGCTTAGGACAGGGGGCCGGCACAGATACGCAGTATTTT

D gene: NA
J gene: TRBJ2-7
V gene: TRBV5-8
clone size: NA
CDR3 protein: CASSWGHVDYEQYF
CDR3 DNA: TGTGCCAGCAGCTGGGGACATGTAGATTACGAGCAGTACTTC

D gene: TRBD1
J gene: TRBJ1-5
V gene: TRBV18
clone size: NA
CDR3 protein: CASSQGAGNQPQHF
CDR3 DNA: TGTGCCAGCTCACAGGGGGCAGGCAATCAGCCCCAGCATTTT

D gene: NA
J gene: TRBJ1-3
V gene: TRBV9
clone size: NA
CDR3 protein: CASSARQTTLSGNTIYF
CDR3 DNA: TGTGCCAGCAGCGCGAGACAGACGACCTTATCTGGAAACACCATATATTTT

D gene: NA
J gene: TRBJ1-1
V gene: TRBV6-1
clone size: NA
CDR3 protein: CASSEGQREAFF
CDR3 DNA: TGTGCCAGCAGTGAAGGACAGCGTGAAGCTTTCTTT

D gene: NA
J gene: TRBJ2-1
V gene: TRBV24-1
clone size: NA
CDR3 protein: CATSDPSLQGGDEQFF
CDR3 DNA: TGTGCCACCAGTGATCCGAGTTTACAGGGCGGAGATGAGCAGTTCTTC

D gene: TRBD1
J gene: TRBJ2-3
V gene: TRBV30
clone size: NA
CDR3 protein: CAWSVQGVDTQYF
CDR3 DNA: TGTGCCTGGAGTGTACAGGGGGTAGATACGCAGTATTTT

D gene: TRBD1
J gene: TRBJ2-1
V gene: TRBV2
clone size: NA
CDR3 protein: CASSYRGTGGGNNEQFF
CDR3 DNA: TGTGCCAGCAGTTACCGAGGGACAGGGGGCGGTAACAATGAGCAGTTCTTC

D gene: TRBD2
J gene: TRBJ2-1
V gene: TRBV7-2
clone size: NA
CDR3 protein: CASTPRGGQFHNEQFF
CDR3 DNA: TGTGCCAGCACCCCGCGGGGGGGCCAATTCCACAATGAGCAGTTCTTC

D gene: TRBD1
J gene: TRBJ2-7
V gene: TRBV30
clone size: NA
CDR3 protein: CAWSRAGGRYEQYF
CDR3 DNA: TGTGCCTGGAGTAGGGCAGGGGGCAGGTACGAGCAGTACTTC

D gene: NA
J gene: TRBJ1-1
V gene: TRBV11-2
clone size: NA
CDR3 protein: CASSLGAGMNTEAFF
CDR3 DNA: TGTGCCAGCAGCTTAGGGGCAGGGATGAACACTGAAGCTTTCTTT

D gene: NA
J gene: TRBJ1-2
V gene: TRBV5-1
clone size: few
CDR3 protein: CASSPEADGYTF
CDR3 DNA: TGCGCCAGCAGCCCGGAGGCGGATGGCTACACCTTC

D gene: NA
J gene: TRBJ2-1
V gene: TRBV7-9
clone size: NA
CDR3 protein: CASTRPEKRNEQFF
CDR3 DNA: TGTGCCAGCACCCGACCCGAAAAGAGGAATGAGCAGTTCTTC

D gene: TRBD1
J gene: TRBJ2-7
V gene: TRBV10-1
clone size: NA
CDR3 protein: CASSELFPGQGFQYF
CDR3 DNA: TGCGCCAGCAGTGAGCTTTTCCCGGGACAGGGTTTTCAGTACTTC

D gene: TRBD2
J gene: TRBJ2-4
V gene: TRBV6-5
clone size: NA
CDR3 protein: CASRLWGSREDIQYF
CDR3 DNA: TGTGCCAGCAGACTTTGGGGGTCACGGGAGGACATTCAGTACTTC

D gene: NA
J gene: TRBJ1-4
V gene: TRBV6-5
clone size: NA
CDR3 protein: CASSSGYMAPEKLFF
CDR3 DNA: TGTGCCAGCAGTTCGGGGTACATGGCCCCTGAAAAACTGTTTTTT

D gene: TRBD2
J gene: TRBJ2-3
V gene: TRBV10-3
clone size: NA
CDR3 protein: CAISEGLADGSRDTQYF
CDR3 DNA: TGTGCCATCAGTGAGGGACTAGCGGACGGGTCGAGAGATACGCAGTATTTT

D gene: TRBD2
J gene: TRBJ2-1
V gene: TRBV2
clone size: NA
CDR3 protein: CASSEVVTSGNEQFF
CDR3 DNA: TGTGCCAGCAGTGAAGTTGTGACTAGCGGGAATGAGCAGTTCTTC

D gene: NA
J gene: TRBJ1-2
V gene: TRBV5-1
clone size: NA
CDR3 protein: CASRLNRASNYGYTF
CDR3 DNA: TGCGCCAGCCGACTAAACCGGGCCTCAAACTATGGCTACACCTTC

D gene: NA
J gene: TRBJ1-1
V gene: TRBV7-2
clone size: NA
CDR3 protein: CASSSQGSTEAFF
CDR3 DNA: TGTGCCAGCAGCTCCCAGGGAAGCACTGAAGCTTTCTTT

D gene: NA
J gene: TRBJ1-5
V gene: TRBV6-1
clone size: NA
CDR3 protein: CASSDKGVFQPQHF
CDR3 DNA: TGTGCCAGCAGTGATAAAGGGGTCTTTCAGCCCCAGCATTTT

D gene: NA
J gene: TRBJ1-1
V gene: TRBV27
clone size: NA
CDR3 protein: CASSDPGEGGTEAFF
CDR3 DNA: TGTGCCAGCAGTGACCCCGGCGAGGGGGGGACTGAAGCTTTCTTT

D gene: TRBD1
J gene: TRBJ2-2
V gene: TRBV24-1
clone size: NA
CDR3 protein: CATSETGEMDGELFF
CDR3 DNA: TGTGCCACCAGTGAAACAGGGGAAATGGACGGGGAGCTGTTTTTT

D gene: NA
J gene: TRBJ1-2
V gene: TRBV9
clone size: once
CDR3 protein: CASSVGGRGYTF
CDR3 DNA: TGTGCCAGCAGCGTAGGAGGGCGAGGCTACACCTTC

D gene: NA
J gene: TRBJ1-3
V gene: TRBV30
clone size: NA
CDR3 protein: CAWRGGFSSGNTIYF
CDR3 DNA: TGTGCCTGGAGGGGGGGATTTAGCTCTGGAAACACCATATATTTT

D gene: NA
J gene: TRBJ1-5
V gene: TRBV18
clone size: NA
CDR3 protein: CASSPPGGRANQPQHF
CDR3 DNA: TGTGCCAGCTCACCACCGGGGGGAAGGGCCAATCAGCCCCAGCATTTT